These 12 T cell receptor beta chains originate from one sample sequenced in a study of T cell clonotyping in hematopoietic cell transplantation. As to time point: recipient sample about 28 days before transplant, after cytoreduction. Generated by immunoSEQ multiplex PCR, the TCRdb table keeps only in-frame clones and is missing some. Of tens of thousands of clones listed, approximately 95% are singletons. This specimen was peripheral blood mononuclear cells, taken before stem cell transplant. The receptors were sampled from a man in his forties or fifties with chronic myeloid leukemia. Some clones in this sample may be carry-over from other donors' samples.

The chain recombines TRBV27 with TRBJ1-6; no reliable D call. CDR1 and CDR2 from the germline V gene are MNHEY and SMNVEV (reference sequence). This CDR3 has 13 residues. V was clipped by 4 bases and J by 6 bases, with 7 bases between them. CDR3 sequence (DNA): TGTGCCAGCAGTTCCCTCTTTAATTCACCCCTCCACTTT. This encodes CASSSLFNSPLHF.

The chain couples TRBV28 to TRBJ1-4, with 7 bases aligning to TRBD1. Germline V gene lookup returns CDR1 MDHEN and CDR2 SYDVKM. This CDR3 region has 15 residues. With V trimmed by 4 bases and J by 8 bases, 10 bases remained unmatched. Here the CDR3 reads CASSSPTGWQEKLFF. The CDR3 DNA follows: TGTGCCAGCAGTTCCCCGACAGGGTGGCAGGAAAAACTGTTTTTT.

This chain connects TRBV18 to TRBJ2-5; TRBD1 matches at 10 bases. Germline V gives CDR1 KGHSH, CDR2 LQKENI. This CDR3 has 15 amino acids. J was trimmed by 3 bases and V by 4 bases; bases with no gene match: 5. CDR3 sequence reads: CASSRGTGEEETQYF. The CDR3 coding sequence is TGTGCCAGCTCACGCGGGACAGGGGAGGAAGAGACCCAGTACTTC.

The CDR3 DNA is TGTGCCAGCAGCTTGGAGCGGAGAATGAACACTGAAGCTTTCTTT. It yields the protein CASSLERRMNTEAFF. The rearrangement uses TRBV5-5 and TRBJ1-1; D uncertain. The V end was cut by 0 bases, the J end by 0 bases, with 9 bases between. Per the germline V gene, CDR1 is SGHKS and CDR2 is YYEKEE (reference sequence). CDR3 length: 15 amino acids. The complete variable domain, with remaining parts taken from reference TRBV5-5 and TRBJ1-1, reads DAGVTQSPTHLIKTRGQQVTLRCSPISGHKSVSWYQQVLGQGPQFIFQYYEKEERGRGNFPDRFSARQFPNYSSELNVNALLLGDSALYLCASSLERRMNTEAFFGQGTRLTVV.

This chain joins TRBV4-1 and TRBJ1-2, with 7 bases lining up with TRBD1. The germline V gene has CDR1 MGHRA and CDR2 YSYEKL. The CDR3 has 15 amino acids. Unmatched junction bases numbered 9, after V lost 0 bases and J lost 8 bases. The CDR3 region has the DNA TGCGCCAGCAGCCAAGATGACAGGGCAGGAGGAGGCTACACCTTC. Translated: CASSQDDRAGGGYTF.

The gene calls are TRBV5-6 and TRBJ1-2, with TRBD1 identical over 7 bases. Trimming removed 0 bases from V and 3 bases from J; junction bases left unmatched: 14. In germline, CDR1 is SGHDT, CDR2 YYEEEE. The CDR3 consists of 18 residues. CDR3 sequence reads: CASSLEPYDRVGDYGYTF. CDR3 nucleotides: TGTGCCAGCAGCTTGGAACCGTACGACAGGGTCGGGGACTATGGCTACACCTTC. Full variable domain (remainder filled in from reference TRBV5-6 and TRBJ1-2): DAGVTQSPTHLIKTRGQQVTLRCSPKSGHDTVSWYQQALGQGPQFIFQYYEEEERQRGNFPDRFSGHQFPNYSSELNVNALLLGDSALYLCASSLEPYDRVGDYGYTFGSGTRLTVV.

The chain joins TRBV29-1 to TRBJ2-5; 8 bases match TRBD2. The length of the CDR3 is 15 residues. V shed 1 base and J 4 bases; nucleotides not matched to a gene: 8. CDR1 and CDR2 (germline): SQVTM, ANQGSEA. The CDR3, as DNA: TGCAGCGTTGAAGTCTCGGGGACTAGGGGAGAGACCCAGTACTTC. Its translation: CSVEVSGTRGETQYF. The variable domain in full, completed from reference TRBV29-1 and TRBJ2-5, reads SAVISQKPSRDICQRGTSLTIQCQVDSQVTMMFWYRQQPGQSLTLIATANQGSEATYESGFVIDKFPISRPNLTFSTLTVSNMSPEDSSIYLCSVEVSGTRGETQYFGPGTRLLVL.

The gene calls are TRBV4-2 and TRBJ1-3; D ambiguous. The CDR3 sequence is 17 residues long. Germline V gene lookup returns CDR1 LGHNA and CDR2 YNFKEQ. The V and J ends lost 4 bases and 0 bases respectively, with 16 bases between them. The CDR3 region has the DNA TGTGCCAGCAGCCCCCACCCCCTTCCTAGCTCTGGAAACACCATATATTTT. Protein product: CASSPHPLPSSGNTIYF.

This sequence joins TRBV19 and TRBJ2-7; D may be TRBD1 or TRBD2 (5 bases each). CDR1 and CDR2 from the germline V gene are LNHDA and SQIVND (reference sequence). The V end was cut by 6 bases, the J end by 2 bases, with 14 bases between. The CDR3 sequence is 14 residues long. In nucleotides, the CDR3 is TGTGCCAGTAGCACCCCGGGACCTCCCTACGAGCAGTACTTC. Its protein product is CASSTPGPPYEQYF.

The CDR3, as DNA: TGTGCCTCCTCACGCGAGGACTATGGCTACACCTTC. Translating gives CASSREDYGYTF. The chain uses TRBV6-6 and TRBJ1-2; D gene unclear. From germline, CDR1 is MNHNY and CDR2 SVGAGI (reference sequence). CDR3 size: 12 residues. Trimming shortened V by 11 bases and J by 3 bases, and 13 bases separated the two germline ends.

The chain has TRBV7-2 and TRBJ2-7, with TRBD1 matching 9 bases. With V trimmed by 3 bases and J by 0 bases, 6 bases remained unmatched. This CDR3 contains 16 residues. Germline V lookup: CDR1 SGHTA, CDR2 FQGNSA. DNA of the CDR3: TGTGCCAGCAGCTTCCCCCCGGGACAGGGCTCCTACGAGCAGTACTTC. Its translation: CASSFPPGQGSYEQYF.

The chain employs TRBV2 and TRBJ2-6; no firm D call. In germline, CDR1 is SNHLY, CDR2 FYNNEI. The V and J ends lost 4 bases and 0 bases respectively, with 4 bases between them. The CDR3 extends over 14 amino acids. This CDR3 reads CASSGGSGANVLTF. Here the CDR3 DNA reads TGTGCCAGCAGTGGTGGCTCTGGGGCCAACGTCCTGACTTTC. Using reference TRBV2 and TRBJ2-6 for the parts outside the CDR3, the full variable domain is EPEVTQTPSHQVTQMGQEVILRCVPISNHLYFYWYRQILGQKVEFLVSFYNNEISEKSEIFDDQFSVERPDGSNFTLKIRSTKLEDSAMYFCASSGGSGANVLTFGAGSRLTVL.